Listed below are T cell receptor beta chains from one sample, sequenced in a study of technical replicates of blood from a handful of donors. Produced via immunoSEQ multiplex PCR; TCRdb's table is partial and in-frame only. The data hold over 55,000 clones, with around 87% observed a single time. The specimen was PBMCs. Receptors originate from a human donor in good health. Some clones in this sample may be carry-over from other donors' samples. Each CDR3 is given with its conserved first and last residue. The D gene is left open where the match is weak. Not every row has a clone size; where given, it reads once, few, many or a size class.

d_call: TRBD1
v_call: TRBV6-1
j_call: TRBJ1-1
clone_size: once
cdr3_aa: CASSDREEGEAFF
cdr3_nt: TGTGCCAGCAGCGACAGGGAAGAAGGTGAAGCTTTCTTT

d_call: TRBD2
v_call: TRBV5-1
j_call: TRBJ2-3
clone_size: -
cdr3_aa: CASSLGSSGIASTDTQYF
cdr3_nt: TGCGCCAGCAGCTTGGGCTCTAGCGGAATTGCTAGCACAGATACGCAGTATTTT

d_call: TRBD1
v_call: TRBV5-1
j_call: TRBJ2-7
clone_size: -
cdr3_aa: CASSPRTGRYYEQYF
cdr3_nt: TGCGCCAGCAGCCCCAGGACAGGACGATACTACGAGCAGTACTTC

d_call: TRBD2
v_call: TRBV5-6
j_call: TRBJ2-4
clone_size: -
cdr3_aa: CASSLGAGVVKNIQYF
cdr3_nt: TGTGCCAGCAGCTTGGGCGCGGGAGTGGTCAAAAACATTCAGTACTTC

d_call: -
v_call: TRBV6-5
j_call: TRBJ2-7
clone_size: -
cdr3_aa: CASSYSRNEQYF
cdr3_nt: TGTGCCAGCAGTTACTCGCGGAACGAGCAGTACTTC

d_call: TRBD1
v_call: TRBV18
j_call: TRBJ1-5
clone_size: -
cdr3_aa: CASQEGGSSNQPQHF
cdr3_nt: TGTGCCAGCCAAGAAGGGGGCAGCTCCAATCAGCCCCAGCATTTT

d_call: -
v_call: TRBV7-9
j_call: TRBJ1-1
clone_size: few
cdr3_aa: CASSSTVLNTEAFF
cdr3_nt: TGTGCCAGCAGCTCGACAGTTCTGAACACTGAAGCTTTCTTT

d_call: -
v_call: TRBV21-1
j_call: TRBJ1-5
clone_size: -
cdr3_aa: CASRHRWRRDPQHF
cdr3_nt: TGTGCCAGCAGGCACAGGTGGCGGAGGGATCCCCAGCATTTT

d_call: TRBD1
v_call: TRBV7-9
j_call: TRBJ1-1
clone_size: -
cdr3_aa: CASSFGTGGEAFF
cdr3_nt: TGTGCCAGCAGCTTCGGGACAGGGGGGGAAGCTTTCTTT

d_call: -
v_call: TRBV5-6
j_call: TRBJ1-5
clone_size: -
cdr3_aa: CASSLSGGPQHF
cdr3_nt: TGTGCCAGCAGCTTGTCGGGGGGGCCCCAGCATTTT

d_call: -
v_call: TRBV7-2
j_call: TRBJ1-2
clone_size: -
cdr3_aa: CASSLGGAGAIYGYTF
cdr3_nt: TGTGCCAGCAGCTTGGGTGGGGCAGGGGCGATCTATGGCTACACCTTC

d_call: TRBD2
v_call: TRBV19
j_call: TRBJ2-2
clone_size: -
cdr3_aa: CASGLAGVTGELFF
cdr3_nt: TGTGCCAGCGGTCTAGCGGGGGTCACCGGGGAGCTGTTTTTT

d_call: -
v_call: TRBV25-1
j_call: TRBJ1-6
clone_size: -
cdr3_aa: CASSTGTNNSPLHF
cdr3_nt: TGTGCCAGCAGCACCGGGACAAATAATTCACCCCTCCACTTT

d_call: TRBD1
v_call: TRBV19
j_call: TRBJ1-6
clone_size: few
cdr3_aa: CASRDSNSPLHF
cdr3_nt: TGTGCAAGTCGGGACAGTAATTCACCCCTCCACTTT

d_call: TRBD2
v_call: TRBV4-2
j_call: TRBJ2-2
clone_size: -
cdr3_aa: CASSQASGGTGELFF
cdr3_nt: TGTGCCAGCAGCCAAGCTAGCGGGGGCACCGGGGAGCTGTTTTTT

d_call: -
v_call: TRBV19
j_call: TRBJ1-1
clone_size: -
cdr3_aa: CASSIEGQTNTEAFF
cdr3_nt: TGTGCCAGTAGTATAGAAGGACAGACTAACACTGAAGCTTTCTTT

d_call: -
v_call: TRBV20-1
j_call: TRBJ2-3
clone_size: -
cdr3_aa: CSAHGLDTQYF
cdr3_nt: TGCAGTGCCCACGGACTTGATACGCAGTATTTT

d_call: TRBD1
v_call: TRBV7-2
j_call: TRBJ2-3
clone_size: -
cdr3_aa: CASSFGVGSSRGTQYF
cdr3_nt: TGTGCCAGCAGCTTCGGGGTCGGATCATCCAGGGGGACGCAGTATTTT

d_call: TRBD1
v_call: TRBV19
j_call: TRBJ1-5
clone_size: -
cdr3_aa: CASSYAGTASNQPQHF
cdr3_nt: TGTGCCAGTAGTTACGCCGGGACAGCAAGCAATCAGCCCCAGCATTTT

d_call: -
v_call: TRBV5-1
j_call: TRBJ1-1
clone_size: -
cdr3_aa: CASSLEGRVDTEAFF
cdr3_nt: TGCGCCAGCAGCTTGGAGGGCAGGGTCGACACTGAAGCTTTCTTT

d_call: -
v_call: TRBV7-9
j_call: TRBJ2-3
clone_size: -
cdr3_aa: CASSSSWRARTDTQYF
cdr3_nt: TGTGCCAGCAGCTCGTCTTGGAGGGCTCGCACAGATACGCAGTATTTT

d_call: -
v_call: TRBV6-6
j_call: TRBJ2-7
clone_size: -
cdr3_aa: CASSYIRGTGNEQYF
cdr3_nt: TGTGCCAGCAGTTATATTCGGGGCACAGGGAACGAGCAGTACTTC

d_call: TRBD2
v_call: TRBV27
j_call: TRBJ2-1
clone_size: -
cdr3_aa: CASSLTSGIYNEQFF
cdr3_nt: TGTGCCAGCAGTTTGACTAGCGGGATATACAATGAGCAGTTCTTC

d_call: -
v_call: TRBV13
j_call: TRBJ2-4
clone_size: -
cdr3_aa: CASSPGGNIQYF
cdr3_nt: TGTGCCAGCAGCCCAGGGGGGAACATTCAGTACTTC

d_call: -
v_call: TRBV29-1
j_call: TRBJ1-4
clone_size: -
cdr3_aa: CSVRREEKLFF
cdr3_nt: TGCAGCGTAAGAAGGGAGGAAAAACTGTTTTTT

d_call: TRBD1
v_call: TRBV18
j_call: TRBJ1-1
clone_size: -
cdr3_aa: CASSPMRDSEAFF
cdr3_nt: TGTGCCAGCTCACCCATGAGGGACAGTGAAGCTTTCTTT

d_call: TRBD1
v_call: TRBV27
j_call: TRBJ1-1
clone_size: -
cdr3_aa: CASSPGQGGSAEAFF
cdr3_nt: TGTGCCAGCAGTCCGGGACAGGGCGGGTCGGCTGAAGCTTTCTTT

d_call: -
v_call: TRBV9
j_call: TRBJ2-1
clone_size: -
cdr3_aa: CASSVGRGRLNEQFF
cdr3_nt: TGTGCCAGCAGCGTGGGGCGGGGGCGGCTCAATGAGCAGTTCTTC

d_call: TRBD1
v_call: TRBV6-1
j_call: TRBJ1-6
clone_size: -
cdr3_aa: CASKRRQGDNSPLHF
cdr3_nt: TGTGCCAGCAAGAGAAGACAGGGTGATAATTCACCCCTCCACTTT

d_call: TRBD2
v_call: TRBV18
j_call: TRBJ2-3
clone_size: -
cdr3_aa: CASSPTGTSGGTQYF
cdr3_nt: TGTGCCAGCTCACCCACCGGGACTAGCGGGGGGACGCAGTATTTT

d_call: TRBD2
v_call: TRBV14
j_call: TRBJ2-7
clone_size: -
cdr3_aa: CASSPHYSGGNYEQYF
cdr3_nt: TGTGCCAGCAGCCCACATTATAGCGGGGGAAACTACGAGCAGTACTTC

d_call: -
v_call: TRBV7-7
j_call: TRBJ2-7
clone_size: once
cdr3_aa: CASSWTTYEQYF
cdr3_nt: TGTGCCAGCAGCTGGACTACCTACGAGCAGTACTTC